This paragraph covers one T cell receptor beta chain sequence. These data belong to a study of blood T cell repertoires in COVID-19. Study-wide background: T cells, B-cell-depleted T cells, or PBMCs provided the cDNA or gDNA that served as material.

Clones were sequenced by immunoSEQ multiplex PCR, and TCRdb holds only the in-frame ones, with some missing. This sample carries approximately 350,000 clones, more than 70% of them seen once, and the ten largest clones take just under 3%. The CDR3 loop spans 13 amino acids. V lost 1 base, J lost 3 bases, and 7 bases lay in between. Germline lookup yields CDR1 LNHDA and CDR2 SQIVND (reference sequence). The clonotype originates from a man aged 25-45 years with active or convalescent COVID-19. The material sequenced was peripheral blood. The chain links TRBV19 to TRBJ2-7; a possible D gene is TRBD1 (5 bases). CDR3 nucleotide sequence: TGTGCCAGTAGTATAGGCAGGGACTACGAGCAGTACTTC. This sequence encodes CASSIGRDYEQYF. The variable domain in full, with the rest retrieved from reference TRBV19 and TRBJ2-7, is DGGITQSPKYLFRKEGQNVTLSCEQNLNHDAMYWYRQDPGQGLRLIYYSQIVNDFQKGDIAEGYSVSREKKESFPLTVTSAQKNPTAFYLCASSIGRDYEQYFGPGTRLTVT.